This TCR beta chain stems from a study of shared clonotypes between healthy human individuals. Whole-study results and caveats: Large sequencing depth failed to make sorted-subset sequencing complete, rarefaction showed.

Profiling relied on immunoSEQ multiplex PCR, and the TCRdb table lists in-frame clones only, not all of them. The table has a few million clones, under 95% seen once; the top ten hold 0.37%. On this clone itself: What it recognizes is unknown.

V shed 4 bases and J shed 6 bases, with 8 bases lying between them. The CDR3 is made up of 12 amino acids. The V gene's germline CDR1 is MGHDK and CDR2 SYGVNS. The V gene is TRBV25-1, the J gene TRBJ2-3; D gene unclear. Material: naive CD4+ T cells from PBMCs. Subset noted: CD45RA+ positively selected. This receptor was obtained from a man younger than 35 in good health. Some clones in this sample may be carry-over from other donors' samples. CDR3 nucleotide sequence: TGTGCCAGCAGTGGACCCCCGGATACGCAGTATTTT. Protein sequence: CASSGPPDTQYF.